The 16 T cell receptor beta chains reported below all come from one sample, sequenced in a study of cytomegalovirus exposure and HLA in healthy donors (dated by TCRdb to the late 2010s). The method behind the library was the immunoSEQ multiplex PCR assay. For the multiplex PCR, a mixture combining 60 forward primers for TCR Vbeta segments and 13 reverse primers for TCR Jbeta segments was used. Not all clones reach the TCRdb copy of this immuneACCESS table, which keeps in-frame sequences only. Checked studies attribute under half of the gap to unresolved V genes and leave the rest unexplained. For this sample there are around 130,000 clones; roughly three quarters appear just once. 0.94% of the sample is in the top ten clones. Source material: PBMCs. These receptors all stem from a woman aged 60-75 years in good health and CMV-seronegative.

The V gene is TRBV6-1, the J gene TRBJ2-2; 7 nucleotides agree with TRBD1. V was pared by 6 bases and J by 2 bases, with 3 bases of the junction left unmatched. The CDR3 is 14 residues long. Germline-derived CDR1 and CDR2 are MNHNS and SASEGT. CDR3 amino acids: CASSDRENTGELFF. The CDR3 DNA follows: TGTGCCAGCAGCGACAGGGAAAACACCGGGGAGCTGTTTTTT.

CDR3 nucleotides: TGTGCCTGGAGTGTAGAGGGAGGGGGTTCACCCCTCCACTTT. This sequence encodes CAWSVEGGGSPLHF. The V gene is TRBV30, the J gene TRBJ1-6, with TRBD1 as a possible D gene (6 bases). Germline lookup yields CDR1 GTSNPN and CDR2 SVGIG (reference sequence). The CDR3 spans 14 residues. The germline V and J ends were trimmed by 0 bases and 9 bases, with 12 bases remaining between them.

This clone showed up just once. The V and J genes are TRBV7-9 and TRBJ2-3; 13 bases line up with TRBD2. V shed 4 bases and J 5 bases; nucleotides not matched to a gene: 9. Germline CDR1 reads SEHNR; CDR2 reads FQNEAQ (reference sequence). This CDR3 comprises 17 residues. The CDR3 DNA sequence: TGTGCCAGCAGCTCCTCTGGACTAGCGGGAGTTATAGATACGCAGTATTTT. It is translated as CASSSSGLAGVIDTQYF. Based on the CDR3 plus reference TRBV7-9 and TRBJ2-3, the full variable domain is DTGVSQNPRHKITKRGQNVTFRCDPISEHNRLYWYRQTLGQGPEFLTYFQNEAQLEKSRLLSDRFSAERPKGSFSTLEIQRTEQGDSAMYLCASSSSGLAGVIDTQYFGPGTRLTVL.

This chain joins TRBV2 and TRBJ1-2; unclear D gene. The CDR3 covers 14 residues. Trimming stripped 0 bases from V and 4 bases from J, with 9 bases between. Germline CDR1 is SNHLY and CDR2 is FYNNEI. The CDR3 coding sequence is TGTGCCAGCAGTGAAGCGGGTTACAGCTATGGCTACACCTTC. Its protein product is CASSEAGYSYGYTF.

The chain employs TRBV30 and TRBJ1-5, with D perhaps matching TRBD1 (6 bases). The V gene's germline CDR1 is GTSNPN and CDR2 SVGIG (reference sequence). This CDR3 contains 16 residues. V gave up 1 base and J gave up 7 bases, with 20 bases separating them. The CDR3 region has the DNA TGTGCCTGGAGTGGCCCCTCGGGGGGCTTACGGCAGCCCCAGCATTTT. This translates into CAWSGPSGGLRQPQHF.

DNA for the CDR3: TGTGCCTGGAGTTCGAGGTCTTTCTCCTACAATGAGCAGTTCTTC. This gives the protein CAWSSRSFSYNEQFF. This chain uses TRBV30 with TRBJ2-1; D is unclear. Trimming removed 2 bases from V and 0 bases from J, with 11 bases in between. The V gene's germline CDR1 is GTSNPN and CDR2 SVGIG (reference sequence). The CDR3 contains 15 residues.

The chain carries TRBV11-2 and TRBJ1-1; a weak D match, TRBD1 (5 bases). V lost 6 bases, J lost 3 bases, and 17 bases lay in between. This CDR3 comprises 15 residues. Germline lookup yields CDR1 SGHAT and CDR2 FQNNGV. As DNA, the CDR3 is TGTGCCAGCAGAAGGATCCAGGGTGGACACACTGAAGCTTTCTTT. This gives the protein CASRRIQGGHTEAFF.

V usage is TRBV6-1 and J usage is TRBJ1-1, with no clear D. Germline assignment: CDR1 MNHNS and CDR2 SASEGT. V lost 7 bases, J lost 1 base, and 7 bases lay in between. The CDR3 consists of 12 residues. The CDR3 spells CASKVANTEAFF. The CDR3 coding sequence is TGTGCCAGCAAGGTAGCGAACACTGAAGCTTTCTTT.

The genes are TRBV6-1 and TRBJ1-5; 8 nucleotides agree with TRBD1. J gave up 0 bases and V 2 bases, and 9 bases lay outside the gene matches. Germline loops: CDR1 MNHNS, CDR2 SASEGT. This CDR3 has 18 amino acids. The CDR3 loop reads CASSEYRTGLDSNQPQHF. DNA of the CDR3: TGTGCCAGCAGTGAATACCGGACAGGGCTTGATAGCAATCAGCCCCAGCATTTT.

The gene calls are TRBV2 and TRBJ1-1; maybe TRBD1 (5 bases). Germline-derived CDR1 and CDR2 are SNHLY and FYNNEI. The V gene lost 10 bases and the J gene lost 3 bases, with 18 bases spanning the gap. The CDR3 covers 14 residues. The CDR3 is CATLAGPGDTEAFF. CDR3 DNA sequence: TGTGCCACCCTTGCGGGGCCTGGTGACACTGAAGCTTTCTTT.

The chain couples TRBV5-1 to TRBJ1-4; a possible D gene is TRBD1 (5 bases). Trimming pared 3 bases from V and 5 bases from J, leaving 11 bases between. The germline V gene has CDR1 SGHRS and CDR2 YFSETQ. This CDR3 spans 14 amino acids. The CDR3 loop is CASSSAGRNEKLFF. CDR3 DNA: TGCGCCAGCAGCTCGGCAGGGAGGAATGAAAAACTGTTTTTT.

This clone was recorded once. The chain is built from TRBV27 and TRBJ2-5, with D tentatively TRBD2 (6 bases). CDR3 size: 13 residues. Trimming cost V 5 bases and J 2 bases, with 9 bases left between them. From germline, CDR1 is MNHEY and CDR2 SMNVEV (reference sequence). CDR3 bases: TGTGCCAGCAGTCGGGACTGGCAAGAGACCCAGTACTTC. Its translation is CASSRDWQETQYF.

This clone was picked up one time. The rearrangement links TRBV29-1 to TRBJ2-4; 7 bases are shared with TRBD2. Losses at the gene ends were 5 bases for V and 0 bases for J; bases not matched to a gene: 16. Germline V gene data show CDR1 as SQVTM and CDR2 as ANQGSEA. The CDR3 extends over 18 amino acids. CDR3 DNA: TGCAGCGTTCGCGGGCCCGGCGGGAGAGCCGTAGCCAAAAACATTCAGTACTTC. Translation: CSVRGPGGRAVAKNIQYF.

This chain uses TRBV2 with TRBJ2-5; 10 bases fit TRBD2. The CDR3 covers 16 residues. V shed 5 bases and J 5 bases; nucleotides not matched to a gene: 11. In germline, CDR1 is SNHLY, CDR2 FYNNEI. CDR3 residues: CASSRGLARFGETQYF. The CDR3 DNA is TGTGCCAGCAGTCGGGGACTAGCGAGGTTCGGGGAGACCCAGTACTTC.

Notes on this clone: In the same sample, other DNA sequences code for this CDR3. The V gene is TRBV19, the J gene TRBJ1-2; D not certain. Trimming shortened V by 3 bases and J by 8 bases, and 10 bases separated the two germline ends. The CDR3 is 12 residues long. The V gene's germline CDR1 is LNHDA and CDR2 SQIVND (reference sequence). Here the CDR3 DNA reads TGTGCCAGTAGTATCTCCGGGTACGGCTACACCTTC. Protein sequence: CASSISGYGYTF.

This chain connects TRBV19 to TRBJ2-3, with unresolved D. The CDR3 runs to 14 residues. Germline V gene data show CDR1 as LNHDA and CDR2 as SQIVND (reference sequence). The V end lost 5 bases, the J end lost 0 bases, and 9 bases lay between the germline ends. The CDR3 coding sequence is TGTGCCAGTAGTTCTACCGCTAGCACAGATACGCAGTATTTT. It codes for CASSSTASTDTQYF.